The 21 T cell receptor beta chains given below trace back to one sample, sequenced in a study of shared clonotypes between healthy human individuals. Measured with immunoSEQ multiplex PCR; TCRdb has only the in-frame clones, and not every one. The sample includes 2 million to 3 million clones, around 94% of them seen just once. The sequenced sample was naive CD4+ T cells sorted from blood. This sample's subset: CD45RA+ positively selected. Receptors were obtained from a man aged 18 to 30 in good health.

The chain carries TRBV9 and TRBJ1-2, with TRBD1 matching 7 bases. Per germline, CDR1 SGDLS and CDR2 YYNGEE. The J segment lost 4 bases and the V segment lost 3 bases, leaving 9 bases of the junction unmatched. This CDR3 region has 15 residues. The CDR3 nucleotides read TGTGCCAGCAGCGCGCCGGGGACAGACGTCTATGGCTACACCTTC. It encodes CASSAPGTDVYGYTF.

The chain employs TRBV6-5 and TRBJ1-6; 7 bases are a match to TRBD1. Germline V gives CDR1 MNHEY, CDR2 SVGAGI. V dropped 9 bases and J dropped 7; count of bases not matched to a gene: 9. The CDR3 is 14 amino acids. For the CDR3, the DNA is TGTGCCAGTAAACAGGGGTTGGAAAATTCACCCCTCCACTTT. This encodes CASKQGLENSPLHF.

This chain uses TRBV6-5 with TRBJ1-6; 8 bases map to TRBD1. This CDR3 has 15 residues. The V gene end was trimmed by 4 bases and the J gene end by 10 bases; junction bases not matched to a gene: 9. Germline V CDR1 and CDR2: MNHEY, SVGAGI. The DNA of the CDR3 is TGTGCCAGCAGTTTCCTTGGACAGGGTGGCTCACCCCTCCACTTT. It translates to CASSFLGQGGSPLHF.

The rearrangement joins TRBV7-3 to TRBJ2-3; D is ambiguous. This CDR3 contains 13 residues. Trimming stripped 5 bases from V and 3 bases from J, with 9 bases between. CDR1 and CDR2 from the germline V gene are SGHTA and FQGTGA. The CDR3 here is CASSPQRTDTQYF. Here the CDR3 DNA reads TGTGCCAGCAGCCCTCAGAGGACAGATACGCAGTATTTT. Full variable domain (rest looked up from reference TRBV7-3 and TRBJ2-3): GAGVSQTPSNKVTEKGKYVELRCDPISGHTALYWYRQSLGQGPEFLIYFQGTGAADDSGLPNDRFFAVRPEGSVSTLKIQRTERGDSAVYLCASSPQRTDTQYFGPGTRLTVL.

Note on this clone: This sample includes further DNA sequences coding for the same CDR3. The CDR3, as DNA: TGTGCCAGTAGTATTGGGACGGGAGGTGAAAAACTGTTTTTT. It codes for CASSIGTGGEKLFF. The V gene is TRBV19, the J gene TRBJ1-4; weak D call: TRBD1 (5 bases). CDR3 length equals 14 residues. V lost 3 bases to trimming and J lost 7 bases, with 12 bases between them. CDR1 and CDR2 from the germline V gene are LNHDA and SQIVND (reference sequence).

The chain combines TRBV5-1 with TRBJ2-7, with 9 positions matching TRBD2. The J segment lost 7 bases and the V segment lost 4 bases, leaving 18 bases of the junction unmatched. The CDR3 spans 17 residues. Germline values: CDR1 SGHRS, CDR2 YFSETQ. The CDR3, as DNA: TGCGCCAGCAGCCCCCTACCGGGACTAGCAACCCTATGGGAGCAGTACTTC. As protein: CASSPLPGLATLWEQYF.

DNA for the CDR3: TGTGCCAGCTCGAGCGCGGGGTATACAGATACGCAGTATTTT. The encoded protein is CASSSAGYTDTQYF. This sequence joins TRBV6-6 and TRBJ2-3; maybe TRBD2 (6 bases). The CDR3 has 14 amino acids. V shed 8 bases and J shed 3 bases, with 15 bases lying between them. Germline CDR1 MNHNY, CDR2 SVGAGI (reference sequence).

Points on this clone: The sample has other DNA sequences that encode this CDR3 too. V and J are TRBV9 and TRBJ1-6, with 10 bases matching TRBD1. CDR1 and CDR2 (germline): SGDLS, YYNGEE. The J segment lost 10 bases and the V segment lost 2 bases, leaving 3 bases of the junction unmatched. The CDR3 runs to 14 residues. The CDR3 loop is CASSVGQGESPLHF. CDR3 nucleotides: TGTGCCAGCAGCGTCGGACAGGGGGAATCACCCCTCCACTTT.

The V and J genes are TRBV5-1 and TRBJ2-1; 7 nucleotides match TRBD2. Trimming took 0 bases from V and 7 from J; bases not matched to a gene: 7. The CDR3 loop spans 15 amino acids. Germline CDR1 and CDR2: SGHRS and YFSETQ. The chain's CDR3 is CASSLEGLGPNEQFF. The CDR3 region has the DNA TGCGCCAGCAGCTTGGAAGGACTAGGCCCTAATGAGCAGTTCTTC. The whole variable domain, filled in from reference TRBV5-1 and TRBJ2-1, reads KAGVTQTPRYLIKTRGQQVTLSCSPISGHRSVSWYQQTPGQGLQFLFEYFSETQRNKGNFPGRFSGRQFSNSRSEMNVSTLELGDSALYLCASSLEGLGPNEQFFGPGTRLTVL.

Note on this clone: Other nucleotide sequences from this sample produce the same CDR3. The chain recombines TRBV5-1 with TRBJ2-7; 8 nucleotides match TRBD2. CDR3 length: 15 residues. V was clipped by 3 bases and J by 4 bases; unmatched bases: 9. Looked up from germline, CDR1 is SGHRS and CDR2 is YFSETQ. DNA of the CDR3: TGCGCCAGCAGCTCAACAAGCGGGGGAGTGTACGAGCAGTACTTC. Amino acid sequence: CASSSTSGGVYEQYF.

V is TRBV5-4 and J is TRBJ1-1; D not certain. The CDR3 sequence is 15 residues long. Germline CDR1 reads SGHNT; CDR2 reads YYREEE (reference sequence). Trimming stripped 4 bases from V and 1 base from J, with 14 bases between. The DNA for the CDR3 is TGTGCCAGCAGCGTTGCCGTCACCCAGAACACTGAAGCTTTCTTT. Translation: CASSVAVTQNTEAFF.

The chain recombines TRBV9 with TRBJ2-6, with D possibly being TRBD1 (6 bases). Germline CDR1 SGDLS, CDR2 YYNGEE. The CDR3 totals 16 residues. Trimming left V 3 bases short and J 1 base short, with 11 bases between. CDR3 residues: CASSANQGSGANVLTF. CDR3 in DNA: TGTGCCAGCAGCGCAAACCAGGGGTCTGGGGCCAACGTCCTGACTTTC.

V gene TRBV5-1 combines with J gene TRBJ2-3, with a tentative D call TRBD2 (5 bases). Trimming left V 5 bases short and J 1 base short, with 11 bases between. The CDR3 extends over 14 amino acids. In germline, CDR1 is SGHRS, CDR2 YFSETQ. The CDR3 spells CASRFGVGTDTQYF. DNA for the CDR3: TGCGCCAGCAGGTTCGGGGTCGGCACAGATACGCAGTATTTT.

The chain recombines TRBV28 with TRBJ1-2, with D possibly matching TRBD1 (5 bases). Germline CDR1 MDHEN, CDR2 SYDVKM. The CDR3 has 14 amino acids. V was clipped by 5 bases and J by 8 bases, with 18 bases between them. The CDR3 DNA reads TGTGCCAGCAGTCCTCCGACACTGGGGGGAGGCTACACCTTC. This codes for CASSPPTLGGGYTF.

The chain recombines TRBV6-5 with TRBJ1-4; 8 nucleotides agree with TRBD1. Germline V lookup: CDR1 MNHEY, CDR2 SVGAGI. The CDR3 has 15 amino acids. Germline trimming cut 5 bases from V and 5 bases from J; bases unmatched to any gene: 7. Written as DNA, the CDR3 is TGTGCCAGCAGTCCAGGGGGCCAGACGAATGAAAAACTGTTTTTT. Translating gives CASSPGGQTNEKLFF.

V gene TRBV5-6 combines with J gene TRBJ2-7, with TRBD1 as a possible D gene (5 bases). CDR1 is SGHDT, CDR2 YYEEEE, per germline. V lost 3 bases and J lost 6, with 13 bases in between. The CDR3 totals 13 residues. CDR3 nucleotides: TGTGCCAGCAGCTCCCAACTTGGGGCCGAGCAGTACTTC. It yields the protein CASSSQLGAEQYF.

This rearrangement joins TRBV5-6 to TRBJ2-7; a weak D match, TRBD1 (8 bases). There are 18 residues in the CDR3. V was shortened by 4 bases and J by 2 bases, with 25 bases between the two germline ends. Germline V gene data show CDR1 as SGHDT and CDR2 as YYEEEE. The CDR3: CASSPGGQGARLTYEQYF. In DNA, the CDR3 is TGTGCCAGCAGCCCGGGGGGCCAGGGGGCTCGATTGACCTACGAGCAGTACTTC.

The chain is built from TRBV5-1 and TRBJ2-3; 9 positions match TRBD2. The CDR3 totals 17 residues. Germline V gene lookup returns CDR1 SGHRS and CDR2 YFSETQ. J gave up 5 bases and V 1 base, and 11 bases lay outside the gene matches. For the CDR3, the DNA is TGCGCCAGCAGCTTGAATCAAGAGCGGGGGGCGGGAGATACGCAGTATTTT. This codes for CASSLNQERGAGDTQYF.

About this clone: The same CDR3 also results from other DNA sequences found in this sample. The chain uses TRBV7-9 and TRBJ1-4; D may be TRBD1 (6 bases). V was cut by 2 bases and J by 4 bases, with 20 bases left in between. This CDR3 spans 18 amino acids. Germline V gene sequence: CDR1 SEHNR, CDR2 FQNEAQ (reference sequence). The CDR3 DNA sequence: TGTGCCAGCAGCTTACTACAGGGCGGTTGGGCCTTTAATGAAAAACTGTTTTTT. Translating gives CASSLLQGGWAFNEKLFF.

This sequence joins TRBV5-4 and TRBJ2-3, with D perhaps assigned TRBD1 or TRBD2 (6 bases each). Between the trimmed V and J ends, which lost 4 bases and 1 base, there was a span of 16 bases. The germline V gene has CDR1 SGHNT and CDR2 YYREEE (reference sequence). There are 16 residues in the CDR3. CDR3 loop: CASSEGGQVGTDTQYF. CDR3 DNA: TGTGCCAGCAGCGAAGGGGGGCAGGTCGGCACAGATACGCAGTATTTT.

This clone was observed a single time. The V and J genes are TRBV6-6 and TRBJ2-7, with D hard to call. Trimming pared 0 bases from V and 3 bases from J, leaving 6 bases between. This CDR3 is 13 amino acids long. Germline V gene lookup returns CDR1 MNHNY and CDR2 SVGAGI (reference sequence). The CDR3 nucleotides are TGTGCCAGCAGTTACTCGAGAGTCTACGAGCAGTACTTC. This codes for CASSYSRVYEQYF.